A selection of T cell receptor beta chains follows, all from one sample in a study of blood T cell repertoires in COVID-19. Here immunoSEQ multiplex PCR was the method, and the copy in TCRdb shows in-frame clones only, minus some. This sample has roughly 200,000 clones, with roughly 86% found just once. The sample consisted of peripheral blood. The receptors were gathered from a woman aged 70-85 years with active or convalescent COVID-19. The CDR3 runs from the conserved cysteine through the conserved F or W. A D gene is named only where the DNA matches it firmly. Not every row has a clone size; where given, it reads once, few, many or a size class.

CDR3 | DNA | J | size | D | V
CASSLGGGNQPQHF | TGTGCCAGCAGTTTAGGGGGGGGCAATCAGCCCCAGCATTTT | TRBJ1-5 | - | - | TRBV27
CASSGPGGSPQFF | TGTGCCAGCAGTGGTCCGGGGGGATCACCGCAGTTCTTC | TRBJ2-1 | - | TRBD2 | TRBV6-4
CASSLVGRRVGYEQYF | TGCGCCAGCAGCTTGGTAGGCAGGCGAGTAGGCTACGAGCAGTACTTC | TRBJ2-7 | - | - | TRBV5-1
CASSPPGGYGYTF | TGTGCCAGCAGCCCGCCGGGAGGCTATGGCTACACCTTC | TRBJ1-2 | - | - | TRBV5-4
CASSLVGSTYNEQFF | TGCGCCAGCAGCTTGGTGGGGAGCACCTACAATGAGCAGTTCTTC | TRBJ2-1 | - | - | TRBV5-1
CASSRDRGGNEKLFF | TGTGCCAGCAGCCGTGACAGGGGCGGTAATGAAAAACTGTTTTTT | TRBJ1-4 | many | TRBD1 | TRBV7-6
CASSLDWDRVRQETQYF | TGTGCCAGCAGCTTAGATTGGGACAGGGTTCGGCAAGAGACCCAGTACTTC | TRBJ2-5 | - | TRBD1 | TRBV11-2
CASSQDSAGTLVGEQYF | TGCGCCAGCAGCCAAGATAGCGCCGGGACTCTCGTGGGCGAGCAGTACTTC | TRBJ2-7 | - | - | TRBV4-1
CASSPPLAGRNEQFF | TGTGCCAGCAGTCCCCCCCTAGCGGGTCGAAATGAGCAGTTCTTC | TRBJ2-1 | - | TRBD2 | TRBV6-5
CASSVTGANTGELFF | TGTGCCAGTTCAGTCACGGGAGCGAACACCGGGGAGCTGTTTTTT | TRBJ2-2 | - | - | TRBV18
CASNPAGGRLEYF | TGTGCCAGCAACCCGGCGGGGGGCAGGTTGGAGTACTTC | TRBJ2-7 | once | TRBD2 | TRBV7-9
CASSGGQGMNTEAFF | TGTGCCAGCAGCGGCGGACAGGGGATGAACACTGAAGCTTTCTTT | TRBJ1-1 | - | TRBD1 | TRBV9
CASSRTDTEAFF | TGCGCCAGCAGCCGGACTGACACTGAAGCTTTCTTT | TRBJ1-1 | once | - | TRBV5-1
CASSVGSGTSYTGELFF | TGTGCCAGCAGCGTAGGTAGCGGGACCTCATACACCGGGGAGCTGTTTTTT | TRBJ2-2 | - | TRBD2 | TRBV9
CASSRERGTYEQYF | TGTGCCAGCAGCCGCGAGCGGGGGACTTACGAGCAGTACTTC | TRBJ2-7 | few | TRBD2 | TRBV5-8
CASSLESGRNEQFF | TGTGCCAGTAGTTTAGAGAGCGGTAGGAATGAGCAGTTCTTC | TRBJ2-1 | - | - | TRBV19
CASTLESGGANVLTF | TGTGCCAGCACCCTGGAGTCGGGAGGGGCCAACGTCCTGACTTTC | TRBJ2-6 | - | - | TRBV6-6
CASNPAGGPKNEQFF | TGTGCCAGCAACCCAGCGGGAGGGCCTAAAAATGAGCAGTTCTTC | TRBJ2-1 | - | TRBD2 | TRBV6-5
CASSALALAGGTGELFF | TGTGCCAGCAGTGCCCTGGCACTAGCGGGTGGCACCGGGGAGCTGTTTTTT | TRBJ2-2 | - | TRBD2 | TRBV6-1
CASSLLGQGNYGYTF | TGTGCCAGCAGTTTATTGGGACAGGGAAACTATGGCTACACCTTC | TRBJ1-2 | - | TRBD1 | TRBV27
CASSQEAFLSNQPQHF | TGCGCCAGCAGCCAAGAAGCATTCCTTAGCAATCAGCCCCAGCATTTT | TRBJ1-5 | - | - | TRBV4-1
CASSPGGSYNEQFF | TGTGCCAGTAGTCCCGGTGGGAGTTACAATGAGCAGTTCTTC | TRBJ2-1 | - | - | TRBV19
CASSQVGGTNQPQHF | TGCGCCAGCAGCCAAGTAGGGGGTACAAATCAGCCCCAGCATTTT | TRBJ1-5 | once | - | TRBV4-1
CASSGTAGEETQYF | TGTGCCAGCAGTGGGACGGCGGGAGAGGAGACCCAGTACTTC | TRBJ2-5 | - | TRBD2 | TRBV2
CASSSKAGAETQYF | TGTGCCAGCAGCTCCAAAGCAGGGGCAGAGACCCAGTACTTC | TRBJ2-5 | - | - | TRBV5-4
CASSPRNAGTNTEAFF | TGTGCCAGCTCACCACGTAACGCGGGGACGAACACTGAAGCTTTCTTT | TRBJ1-1 | - | - | TRBV18
CASSLFSEYNEQFF | TGTGCCAGCAGCTTGTTCAGCGAATACAATGAGCAGTTCTTC | TRBJ2-1 | - | - | TRBV5-4
CASSRTRPTMAGEVGGELFF | TGTGCCAGCAGTCGAACCCGACCCACAATGGCGGGAGAAGTGGGCGGGGAGCTGTTTTTT | TRBJ2-2 | - | TRBD2 | TRBV27
CASSPRSGGTDTQYF | TGTGCCAGCTCACCACGTAGCGGGGGCACAGATACGCAGTATTTT | TRBJ2-3 | - | TRBD2 | TRBV18
CASTKGTSGNTGELFF | TGTGCCAGCACCAAAGGGACTAGCGGGAACACCGGGGAGCTGTTTTTT | TRBJ2-2 | few | TRBD2 | TRBV7-9
CASSQDRLAGPSTDTQYF | TGCGCCAGCAGCCAAGATCGGCTAGCGGGCCCTAGCACAGATACGCAGTATTTT | TRBJ2-3 | few | TRBD2 | TRBV4-1
CASSPGTGRVYNTIYF | TGTGCCAGCAGTCCCGGGACAGGGAGAGTTTATAACACCATATATTTT | TRBJ1-3 | once | TRBD1 | TRBV6-4
CASSSLSKDRGHTEAFF | TGTGCCAGCAGCTCCCTGAGTAAGGACAGGGGGCACACTGAAGCTTTCTTT | TRBJ1-1 | once | - | TRBV21-1
CASSHPVGTGEKLFF | TGCGCCAGCAGCCATCCCGTAGGGACAGGAGAAAAACTGTTTTTT | TRBJ1-4 | - | TRBD1 | TRBV4-1
CASSLAQGSGANVLTF | TGTGCCAGCAGCTTAGCGCAGGGCAGTGGGGCCAACGTCCTGACTTTC | TRBJ2-6 | - | - | TRBV7-9
CASGGGLAGAYEQYF | TGTGCCAGCGGGGGCGGGCTAGCGGGGGCCTACGAGCAGTACTTC | TRBJ2-7 | once | TRBD2 | TRBV6-5
CASSLQAGNEKLFF | TGTGCCAGCAGCTTACAGGCAGGGAACGAAAAACTGTTTTTT | TRBJ1-4 | once | - | TRBV11-2
CASSINSQGSEQYF | TGTGCCAGTAGTATTAATTCGCAGGGATCCGAGCAGTACTTC | TRBJ2-7 | - | - | TRBV19
CASKSRGNTGELFF | TGTGCCAGTAAAAGTCGGGGGAACACCGGGGAGCTGTTTTTT | TRBJ2-2 | once | - | TRBV19
CASRARGSTDTQYF | TGTGCCAGCAGGGCCAGGGGGAGCACAGATACGCAGTATTTT | TRBJ2-3 | - | TRBD1 | TRBV5-6
CASSERTGSSYEQYF | TGTGCCAGCAGTGAAAGGACAGGGTCCTCCTACGAGCAGTACTTC | TRBJ2-7 | - | TRBD1 | TRBV6-1
CASSERNEQFF | TGTGCCAGCAGCGAGCGAAATGAGCAGTTCTTC | TRBJ2-1 | - | - | TRBV5-6